This T cell receptor beta chain was identified in a study of control samples from healthy donors and cancer patients (dated by TCRdb to about 2020). Libraries came from the immunoSEQ multiplex PCR assay. The table comes from immuneACCESS by way of TCRdb, which keeps in-frame sequences with V and J called. Part of the clones is missing from these tables; in studies checked, under half for an unresolved V gene and the rest for unknown reasons. The sample includes 100,000 to 150,000 clones, with 75% to 95% observed a single time. The ten largest account for roughly 2.5% of the sample. Notes on this clone: The clone's antigen remains unknown. No base quality information exists; no much larger clone differs at one position.

From a lookup of the germline V gene, CDR1 and CDR2 are SGHTA and FQGNSA. Relative to germline, V is missing 5 bases and J is missing 8 bases, with 5 bases of the junction outside any gene match. The CDR3 holds 13 amino acids from the cysteine to the phenylalanine. Only the CDR3 part of the read is kept: 39 bases, read in frame from the first base. The V and J segments used are TRBV7-2 and TRBJ1-2; TRBD1 agrees with 10 junctional bases. The sequence was collected from a man aged 35-49 years in good health. The sample comprised blood. The DNA reads TGTGCCAGCAGCGGAGGGACAGGGGAAGGCTACACCTTC. Translation gives CASSGGTGEGYTF.